The present entry profiles one T cell receptor (beta chain) with its context. Antigen: not known. This record comes from a study of OX40 agonist ivuxolimab in advanced cancers. CDR1 and CDR2 from the germline V gene are MNHNY and SVGAGI (reference sequence). The J segment lost 6 bases and the V segment lost 2 bases, leaving 6 bases of the junction unmatched. CDR3 size: 14 residues. TCRdb's copy holds only in-frame clones and misses some; the assay was immunoSEQ multiplex PCR. The sample records approximately 94,000 clones, around 84% being singletons. Study-wide results and caveats: Expanded clones belonging to CD8+ T cells outnumbered, on average, those of CD4+. Expansion of clones was among the lowest in partial responders at 0.1-3.0 mg/kg. Some nonresponders additionally presented with little normalized T-cell clonal expansion.

V and J are TRBV6-6 and TRBJ1-2, with TRBD1 identical over 7 bases. Source: CD4+ or CD8+ T cells sorted from blood, taken in a trial of the OX40 agonist ivuxolimab. The sequence came from an adult with an advanced solid tumor such as melanoma, head and neck, liver or kidney cancer. In DNA form, the CDR3 reads TGTGCCAGCAGTTACCAGGGGGAGCTCGATGGCTACACCTTC. This gives the protein CASSYQGELDGYTF.